This paragraph reports one TCR beta chain. Original data processing: Nucleated cell counts were estimated from reference gene primer amplification. This table comes from immunoSEQ multiplex PCR, and its TCRdb copy is limited to in-frame clones, with some not included. That table supplies the V and J calls and clone size; D and trimming were determined from the DNA. This table has tens of thousands of clones, roughly 90% appearing once. V was clipped by 4 bases and J by 4 bases; unmatched bases: 6. The CDR3 extends over 15 amino acids. Germline CDR1 reads MNHEY; CDR2 reads SVGAGI. This record belongs to a study of blood T cell repertoires in COVID-19. Study-level information: Collection of acute and convalescent COVID-19 samples took place in the United States, Italy and Spain. PBMCs, B-cell-depleted T cells, or T cells provided the cDNA or gDNA that made up the material.

This receptor was identified in a male donor with acute or convalescent COVID-19. Sequenced input: peripheral blood. This rearrangement joins TRBV6-5 to TRBJ1-2, with 10 bases fitting TRBD1. The CDR3 is CASSSRDRGLYGYTF. Here the CDR3 DNA reads TGTGCCAGCAGTTCCCGGGACAGGGGCCTCTATGGCTACACCTTC.